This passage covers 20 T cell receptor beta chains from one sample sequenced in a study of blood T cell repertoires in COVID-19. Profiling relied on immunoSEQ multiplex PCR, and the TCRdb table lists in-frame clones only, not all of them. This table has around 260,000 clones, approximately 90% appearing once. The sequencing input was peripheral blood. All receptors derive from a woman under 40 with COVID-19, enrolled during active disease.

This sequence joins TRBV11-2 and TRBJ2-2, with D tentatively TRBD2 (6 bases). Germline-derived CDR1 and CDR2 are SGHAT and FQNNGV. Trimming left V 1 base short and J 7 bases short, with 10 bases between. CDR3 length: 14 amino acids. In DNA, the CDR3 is TGTGCCAGCAGCTTAGTCCTGGGGGGCGGGGAGCTGTTTTTT. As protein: CASSLVLGGGELFF.

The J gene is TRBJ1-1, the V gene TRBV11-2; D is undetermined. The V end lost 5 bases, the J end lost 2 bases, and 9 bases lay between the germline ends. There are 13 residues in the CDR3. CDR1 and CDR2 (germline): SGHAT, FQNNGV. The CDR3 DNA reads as TGTGCCAGCAGCCCACAGACAAACACTGAAGCTTTCTTT. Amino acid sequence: CASSPQTNTEAFF.

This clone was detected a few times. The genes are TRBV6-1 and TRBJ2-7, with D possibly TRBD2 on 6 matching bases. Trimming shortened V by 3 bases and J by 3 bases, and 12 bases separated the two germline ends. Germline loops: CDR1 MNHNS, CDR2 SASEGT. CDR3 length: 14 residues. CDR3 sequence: CASSERDGVYEQYF. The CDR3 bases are TGTGCCAGCAGTGAGCGGGACGGAGTCTACGAGCAGTACTTC.

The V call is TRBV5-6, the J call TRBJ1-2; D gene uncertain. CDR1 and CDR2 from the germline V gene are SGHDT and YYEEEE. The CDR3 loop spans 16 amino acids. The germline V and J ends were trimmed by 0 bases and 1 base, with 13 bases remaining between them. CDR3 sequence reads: CASSLGLRSDNYGYTF. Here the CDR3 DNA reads TGTGCCAGCAGCTTGGGGCTCAGATCCGATAACTATGGCTACACCTTC.

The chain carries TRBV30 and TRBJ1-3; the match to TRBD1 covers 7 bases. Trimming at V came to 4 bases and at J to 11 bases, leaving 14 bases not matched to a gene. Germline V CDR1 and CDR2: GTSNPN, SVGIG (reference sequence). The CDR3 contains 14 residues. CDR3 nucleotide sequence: TGTGCCTGGAAATCCAGGGGGATTGGAACACCCATATATTTT. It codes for CAWKSRGIGTPIYF.

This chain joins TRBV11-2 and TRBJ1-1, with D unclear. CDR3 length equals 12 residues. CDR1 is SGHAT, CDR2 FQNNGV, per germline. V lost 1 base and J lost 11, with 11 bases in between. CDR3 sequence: CASSLGRMEAFF. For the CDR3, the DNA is TGTGCCAGCAGCTTAGGTCGGATGGAGGCTTTCTTT.

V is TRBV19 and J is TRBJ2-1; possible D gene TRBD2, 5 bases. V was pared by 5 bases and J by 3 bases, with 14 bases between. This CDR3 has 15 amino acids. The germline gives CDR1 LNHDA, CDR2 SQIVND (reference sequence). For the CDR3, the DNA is TGTGCCAGTAGTCCCCCAGGAAGCGGCTACAATGAGCAGTTCTTC. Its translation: CASSPPGSGYNEQFF.

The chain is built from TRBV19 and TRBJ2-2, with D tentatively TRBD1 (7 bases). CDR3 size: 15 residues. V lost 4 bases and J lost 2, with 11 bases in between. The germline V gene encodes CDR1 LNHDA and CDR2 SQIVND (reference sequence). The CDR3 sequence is CASSTQGGNTGELFF. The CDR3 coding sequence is TGTGCCAGTAGTACCCAGGGGGGAAACACCGGGGAGCTGTTTTTT.

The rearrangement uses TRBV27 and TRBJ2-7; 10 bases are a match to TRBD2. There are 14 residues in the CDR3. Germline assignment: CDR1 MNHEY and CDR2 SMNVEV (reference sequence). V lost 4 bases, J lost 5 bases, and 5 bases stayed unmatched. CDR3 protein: CASSSLAGFHEQYF. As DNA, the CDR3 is TGTGCCAGCAGTTCACTAGCGGGATTCCACGAGCAGTACTTC.

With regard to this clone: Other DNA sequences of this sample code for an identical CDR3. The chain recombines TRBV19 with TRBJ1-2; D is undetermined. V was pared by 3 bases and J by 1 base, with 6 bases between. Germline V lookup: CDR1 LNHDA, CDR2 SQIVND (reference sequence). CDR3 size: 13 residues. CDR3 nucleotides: TGTGCCAGTAGTATTAGTGTTAACTATGGCTACACCTTC. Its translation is CASSISVNYGYTF.

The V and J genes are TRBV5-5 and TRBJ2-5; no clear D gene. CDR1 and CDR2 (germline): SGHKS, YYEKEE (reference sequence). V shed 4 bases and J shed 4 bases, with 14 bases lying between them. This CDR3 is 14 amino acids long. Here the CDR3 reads CASSQTDGAETQYF. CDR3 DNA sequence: TGTGCCAGCAGCCAGACCGACGGAGCAGAGACCCAGTACTTC.

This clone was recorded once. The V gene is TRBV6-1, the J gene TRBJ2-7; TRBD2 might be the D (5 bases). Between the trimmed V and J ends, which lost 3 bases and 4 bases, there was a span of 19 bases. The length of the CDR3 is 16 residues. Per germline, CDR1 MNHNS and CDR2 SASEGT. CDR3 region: CASSDIEGLTYYEQYF. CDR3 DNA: TGTGCCAGCAGTGATATCGAAGGACTTACCTATTACGAGCAGTACTTC.

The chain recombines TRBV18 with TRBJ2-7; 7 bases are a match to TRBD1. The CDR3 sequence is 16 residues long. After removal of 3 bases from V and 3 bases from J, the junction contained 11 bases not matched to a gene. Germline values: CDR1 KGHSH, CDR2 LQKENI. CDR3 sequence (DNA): TGTGCCAGCTCACCCACCGACAGGGTAATTCTCTACGAGCAGTACTTC. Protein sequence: CASSPTDRVILYEQYF.

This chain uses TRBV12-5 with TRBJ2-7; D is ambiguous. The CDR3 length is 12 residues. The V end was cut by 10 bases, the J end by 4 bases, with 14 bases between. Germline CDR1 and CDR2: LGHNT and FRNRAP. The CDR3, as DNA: TGTGCTACCGGTGACAAAGAATACGAGCAGTACTTC. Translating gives CATGDKEYEQYF.

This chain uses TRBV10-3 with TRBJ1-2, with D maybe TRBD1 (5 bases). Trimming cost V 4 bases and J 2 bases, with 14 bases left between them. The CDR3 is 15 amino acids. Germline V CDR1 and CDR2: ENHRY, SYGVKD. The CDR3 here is CAISAGQGGNYGYTF. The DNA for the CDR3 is TGTGCCATCAGTGCTGGACAAGGAGGGAACTATGGCTACACCTTC.

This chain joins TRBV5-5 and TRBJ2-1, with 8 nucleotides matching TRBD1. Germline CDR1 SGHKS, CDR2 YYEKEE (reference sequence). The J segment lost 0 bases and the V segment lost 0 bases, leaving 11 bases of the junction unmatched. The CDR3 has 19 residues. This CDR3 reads CASSLDALPGQDSYNEQFF. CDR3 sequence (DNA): TGTGCCAGCAGCTTGGACGCCTTACCGGGACAGGACTCCTACAATGAGCAGTTCTTC.

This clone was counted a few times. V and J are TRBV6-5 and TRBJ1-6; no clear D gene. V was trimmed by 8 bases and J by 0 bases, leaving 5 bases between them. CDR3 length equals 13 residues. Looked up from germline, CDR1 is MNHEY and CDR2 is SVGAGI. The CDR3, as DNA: TGTGCCAGCGTTAGCTCCTATAATTCACCCCTCCACTTT. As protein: CASVSSYNSPLHF.

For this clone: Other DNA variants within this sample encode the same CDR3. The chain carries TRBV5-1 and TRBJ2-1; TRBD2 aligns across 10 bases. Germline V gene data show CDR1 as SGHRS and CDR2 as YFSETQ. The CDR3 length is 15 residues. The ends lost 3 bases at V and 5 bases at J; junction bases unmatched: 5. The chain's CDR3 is CASSWSGRGDNEQFF. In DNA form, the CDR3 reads TGCGCCAGCAGCTGGAGCGGGAGGGGAGACAATGAGCAGTTCTTC.

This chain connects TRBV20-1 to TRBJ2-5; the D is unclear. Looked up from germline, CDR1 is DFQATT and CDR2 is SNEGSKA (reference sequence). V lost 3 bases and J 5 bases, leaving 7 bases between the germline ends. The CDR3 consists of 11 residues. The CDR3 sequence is CSASLSETQYF. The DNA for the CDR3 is TGCAGTGCTAGCCTATCGGAGACCCAGTACTTC.

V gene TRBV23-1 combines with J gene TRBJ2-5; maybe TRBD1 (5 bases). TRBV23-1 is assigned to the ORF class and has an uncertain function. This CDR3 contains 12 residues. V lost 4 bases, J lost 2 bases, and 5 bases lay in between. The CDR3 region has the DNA TGCGCCAGCAGTCGACAGCAAGAGACCCAGTACTTC. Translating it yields CASSRQQETQYF.